This T cell receptor beta chain is drawn from a study of cytomegalovirus exposure and HLA in healthy donors. The CDR3 has 13 residues. CDR1 is LNHDA and CDR2 is SQIVND in the germline V gene (reference sequence). The V end lost 5 bases, the J end lost 3 bases, and 8 bases lay between the germline ends. To note about this clone: The antigen is not known.

Study conclusions and caveats: Most sequenced TCRs were rare (though some public TCRs occurred in many donors). Associated with cytomegalovirus, according to the listing, were 150 to 200 TCR beta chains. In vitro confirmation showed three CMV-associated chains to be CMV antigen specific.

Measured with immunoSEQ multiplex PCR; TCRdb has only the in-frame clones, and not every one. The table lists roughly 140,000 clones, around nine tenths of them singletons. The chain carries TRBV19 and TRBJ2-1; D possibly corresponds to TRBD2 (6 bases). The receptor was derived from a woman between 18 and 29 years old in good health and CMV-seropositive. Input material: PBMCs. Here the CDR3 reads CASSSGVYNEQFF. CDR3 nucleotide sequence: TGTGCCAGTAGTTCGGGGGTCTACAATGAGCAGTTCTTC.